This T cell receptor (beta chain) originates from a study of cytomegalovirus exposure and HLA in healthy donors. Overall study findings and caveats: In a later analysis, TCR beta V- and J-gene trimming was associated with a missense DCLRE1C variant. Presence/absence analyses took donor sequencing depth as roughly uniform.

With regard to this clone: Its antigen is not identified.

The CDR3 is made up of 15 amino acids. Trimming shortened V by 5 bases and J by 1 base, and 15 bases separated the two germline ends. Germline loops: CDR1 SEHNR, CDR2 FQNEAQ (reference sequence). PCR amplification relied on 60 Vbeta primers (plus 13 Jbeta primers). Sequencing was performed with immunoSEQ multiplex PCR; in TCRdb, only in-frame clones are kept and a portion is missing. In the table there are fewer than 250,000 clones, about 83% of which are singletons. Sequencing used PBMCs. The TCR was taken from a woman in her forties or fifties in good health and CMV-seropositive. This rearrangement joins TRBV7-9 to TRBJ2-7, with a possible D match to TRBD2 (7 bases). The CDR3 DNA is TGTGCCAGCAGCCCTGGGGGGGCGATGTCCTACGAGCAGTACTTC. It codes for CASSPGGAMSYEQYF.